This entry describes one T cell receptor beta chain. There are 13 residues in the CDR3. Germline lookup yields CDR1 LGHNA and CDR2 YNFKEQ. With 4 bases removed from V and 5 bases from J, the gap between germline ends came to 8 bases. These data belong to a study of cytomegalovirus exposure and HLA in healthy donors. PCR amplification relied on 60 Vbeta primers (plus 13 Jbeta primers). Using immunoSEQ multiplex PCR, the repertoire was profiled, and TCRdb retains in-frame clones only, with some absent. The sample features 90,000 to 130,000 clones, with 3% to 4.5% in its top ten. This clonotype originated in a young man in good health and CMV-seronegative. Sample: PBMCs. The J gene is TRBJ2-2, the V gene TRBV4-2; no clear D gene. This chain's CDR3 is CASSRHTTGELFF. The CDR3 DNA sequence: TGTGCCAGCAGCCGGCACACGACCGGGGAGCTGTTTTTT.